A single T cell receptor (beta chain) is shown here with its context. Under the authors' procedure: Amplification with reference gene primers provided the estimates of nucleated cell counts. Data came from immunoSEQ multiplex PCR; TCRdb stores just in-frame clones and leaves some out. For V, J and clone size, that table is used; D and trimming come from the DNA. The sample contains roughly 75,000 clones, around 90% of which appear only once. Trimming shortened V by 1 base and J by 8 bases, and 8 bases separated the two germline ends. This CDR3 spans 12 amino acids. Germline CDR1 SGHTA, CDR2 FQGNSA. This sample is part of a study of blood T cell repertoires in COVID-19. Overall study: Acute-phase and convalescent COVID-19 samples originated in the United States, Italy and Spain.

This sequence joins TRBV7-2 and TRBJ1-2; TRBD1 might be the D (6 bases). What was sequenced was peripheral blood. This clonotype was obtained from a human donor in a cohort sampled during active COVID-19. CDR3 sequence: CASSLVQGGYTF. CDR3 sequence (DNA): TGTGCCAGCAGCTTAGTACAGGGCGGCTACACCTTC.